The present entry profiles one TCR beta chain with its context. The data derive from a study of T cell changes during pregnancy in multiple sclerosis. CDR1 and CDR2 from the germline V gene are MDHEN and SYDVKM. Trimming left V 7 bases short and J 3 bases short, with 3 bases between. There are 11 residues in the CDR3. The protocol was immunoSEQ multiplex PCR, while the TCRdb copy is restricted to in-frame clones and leaves out a portion. The sample has approximately 99,000 clones, approximately 93% seen once. Sample: peripheral blood, taken after pregnancy. The source is a female donor with multiple sclerosis, enrolled in a pregnancy study. This chain connects TRBV28 to TRBJ2-2, with D unresolved. DNA of the CDR3: TGTGCCAGCACCGACACCGGGGAGCTGTTTTTT. Protein sequence: CASTDTGELFF.